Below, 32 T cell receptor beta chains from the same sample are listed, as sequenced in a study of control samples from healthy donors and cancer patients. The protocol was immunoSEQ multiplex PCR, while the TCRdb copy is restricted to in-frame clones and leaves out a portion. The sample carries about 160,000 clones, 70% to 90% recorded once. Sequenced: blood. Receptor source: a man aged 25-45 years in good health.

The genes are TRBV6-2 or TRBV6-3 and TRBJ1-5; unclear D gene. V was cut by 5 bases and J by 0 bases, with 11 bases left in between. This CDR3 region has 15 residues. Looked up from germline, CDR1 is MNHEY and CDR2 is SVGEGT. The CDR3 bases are TGTGCCAGCAGTCTCCAACCCTTTAGCAATCAGCCCCAGCATTTT. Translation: CASSLQPFSNQPQHF.

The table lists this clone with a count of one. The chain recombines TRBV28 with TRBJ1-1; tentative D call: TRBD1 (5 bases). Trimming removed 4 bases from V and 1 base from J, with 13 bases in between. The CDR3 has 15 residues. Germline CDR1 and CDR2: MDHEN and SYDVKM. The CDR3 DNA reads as TGTGCCAGCAGTTGGTTCAGGGCCCGGAACACTGAAGCTTTCTTT. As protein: CASSWFRARNTEAFF.

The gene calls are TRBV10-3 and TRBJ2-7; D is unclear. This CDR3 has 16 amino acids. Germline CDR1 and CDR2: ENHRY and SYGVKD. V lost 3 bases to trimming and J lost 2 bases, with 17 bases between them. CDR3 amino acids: CAISERRQNTAYEQYF. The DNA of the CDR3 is TGTGCCATCAGTGAACGGCGGCAGAACACAGCCTACGAGCAGTACTTC.

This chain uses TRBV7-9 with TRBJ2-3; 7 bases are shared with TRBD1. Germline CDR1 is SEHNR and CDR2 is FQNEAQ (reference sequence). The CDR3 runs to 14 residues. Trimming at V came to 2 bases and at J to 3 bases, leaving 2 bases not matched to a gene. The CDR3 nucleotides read TGTGCCAGCAGCTTATCACAGGGGACAGATACGCAGTATTTT. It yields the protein CASSLSQGTDTQYF.

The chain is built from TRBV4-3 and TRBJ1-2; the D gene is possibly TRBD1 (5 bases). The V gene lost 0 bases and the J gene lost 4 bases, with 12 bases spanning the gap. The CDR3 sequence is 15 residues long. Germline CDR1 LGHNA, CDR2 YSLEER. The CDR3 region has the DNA TGCGCCAGCAGCCAAGATCGGCAGGGTCTCTATGGCTACACCTTC. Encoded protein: CASSQDRQGLYGYTF.

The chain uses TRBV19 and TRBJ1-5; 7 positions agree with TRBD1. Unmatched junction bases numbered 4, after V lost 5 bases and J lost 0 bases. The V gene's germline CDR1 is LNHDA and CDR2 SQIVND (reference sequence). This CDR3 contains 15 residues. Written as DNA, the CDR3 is TGTGCCAGTAGTTCGGGACAGTATAGCAATCAGCCCCAGCATTTT. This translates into CASSSGQYSNQPQHF. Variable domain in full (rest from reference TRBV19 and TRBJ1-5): DGGITQSPKYLFRKEGQNVTLSCEQNLNHDAMYWYRQDPGQGLRLIYYSQIVNDFQKGDIAEGYSVSREKKESFPLTVTSAQKNPTAFYLCASSSGQYSNQPQHFGDGTRLSIL.

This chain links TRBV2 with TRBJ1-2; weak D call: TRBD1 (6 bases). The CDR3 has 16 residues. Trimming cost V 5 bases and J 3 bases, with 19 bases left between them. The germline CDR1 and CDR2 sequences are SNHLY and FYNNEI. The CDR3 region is CASSTGLEGGYYGYTF. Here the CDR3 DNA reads TGTGCCAGCAGTACGGGCCTCGAGGGGGGCTACTATGGCTACACCTTC.

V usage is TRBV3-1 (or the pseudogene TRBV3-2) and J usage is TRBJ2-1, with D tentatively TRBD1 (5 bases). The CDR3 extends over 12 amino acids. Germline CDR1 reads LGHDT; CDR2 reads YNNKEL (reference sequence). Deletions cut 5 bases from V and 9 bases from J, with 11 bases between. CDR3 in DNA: TGTGCCAGCAGCTACAGGAAGGGTGAGCAGTTCTTC. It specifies CASSYRKGEQFF.

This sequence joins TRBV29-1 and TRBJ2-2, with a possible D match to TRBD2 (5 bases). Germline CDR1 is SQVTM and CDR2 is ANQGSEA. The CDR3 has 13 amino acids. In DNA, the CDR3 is TGCACACGACGGGATCTAAGGGTCGGGGAGCTGTTTTTT. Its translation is CTRRDLRVGELFF.

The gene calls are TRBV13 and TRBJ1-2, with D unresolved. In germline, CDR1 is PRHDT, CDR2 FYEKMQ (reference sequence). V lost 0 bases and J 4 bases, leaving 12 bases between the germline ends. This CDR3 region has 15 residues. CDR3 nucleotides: TGTGCCAGCAGCTTAGGACGTGCAGGACCCTATGGCTACACCTTC. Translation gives CASSLGRAGPYGYTF.

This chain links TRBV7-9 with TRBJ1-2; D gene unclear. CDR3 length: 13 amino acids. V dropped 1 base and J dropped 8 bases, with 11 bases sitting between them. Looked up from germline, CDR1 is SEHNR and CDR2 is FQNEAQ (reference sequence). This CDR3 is CASSLGVGGGYTF. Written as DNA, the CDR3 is TGTGCCAGCAGCTTAGGGGTGGGCGGCGGCTACACCTTC.

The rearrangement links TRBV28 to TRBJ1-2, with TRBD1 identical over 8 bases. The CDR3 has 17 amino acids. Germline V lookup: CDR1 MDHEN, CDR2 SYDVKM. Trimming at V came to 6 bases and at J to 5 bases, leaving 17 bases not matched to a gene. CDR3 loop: CASRILVGQGGSYGYTF. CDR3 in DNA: TGTGCCAGCAGAATCCTTGTAGGACAGGGCGGATCATATGGCTACACCTTC.

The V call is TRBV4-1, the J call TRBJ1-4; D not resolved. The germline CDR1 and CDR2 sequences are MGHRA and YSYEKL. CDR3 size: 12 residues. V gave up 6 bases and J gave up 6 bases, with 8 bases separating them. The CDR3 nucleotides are TGCGCCAGCAGGGGGTCACATGAAAAACTGTTTTTT. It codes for CASRGSHEKLFF.

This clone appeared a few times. The CDR3 reads CASSPPGLQNTGELFF. DNA for the CDR3: TGTGCCAGCAGCCCTCCGGGACTGCAAAACACCGGGGAGCTGTTTTTT. The V and J genes are TRBV5-4 and TRBJ2-2; TRBD2 might be the D (6 bases). CDR3 length: 16 residues. Germline values: CDR1 SGHNT, CDR2 YYREEE (reference sequence). V was trimmed by 4 bases and J by 2 bases, leaving 15 bases between them.

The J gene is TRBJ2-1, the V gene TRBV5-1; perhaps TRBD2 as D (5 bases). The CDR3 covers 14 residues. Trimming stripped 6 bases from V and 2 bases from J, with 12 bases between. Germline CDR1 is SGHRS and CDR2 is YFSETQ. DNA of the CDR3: TGCGCCAGCACCACTAGTCCAACCTACAATGAGCAGTTCTTC. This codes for CASTTSPTYNEQFF.

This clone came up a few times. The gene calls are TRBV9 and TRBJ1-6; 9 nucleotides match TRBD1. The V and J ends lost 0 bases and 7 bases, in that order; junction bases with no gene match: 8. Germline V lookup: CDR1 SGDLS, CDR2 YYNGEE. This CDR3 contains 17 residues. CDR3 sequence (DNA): TGTGCCAGCAGCGTAGACCTTACCGGACAGGGGAATTCACCCCTCCACTTT. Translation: CASSVDLTGQGNSPLHF.

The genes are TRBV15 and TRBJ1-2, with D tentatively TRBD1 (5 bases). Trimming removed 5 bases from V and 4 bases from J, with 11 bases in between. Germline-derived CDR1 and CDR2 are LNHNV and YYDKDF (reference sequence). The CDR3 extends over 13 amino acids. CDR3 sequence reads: CATSGRDGYGYTF. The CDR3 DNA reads TGTGCCACCAGCGGCCGGGACGGCTATGGCTACACCTTC.

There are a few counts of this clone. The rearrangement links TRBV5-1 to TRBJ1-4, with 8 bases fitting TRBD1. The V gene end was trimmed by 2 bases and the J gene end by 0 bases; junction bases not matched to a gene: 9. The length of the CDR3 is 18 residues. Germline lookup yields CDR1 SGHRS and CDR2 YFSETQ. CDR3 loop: CASSFKQGAGSTNEKLFF. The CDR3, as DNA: TGCGCCAGCAGCTTTAAGCAGGGGGCGGGTTCAACTAATGAAAAACTGTTTTTT.

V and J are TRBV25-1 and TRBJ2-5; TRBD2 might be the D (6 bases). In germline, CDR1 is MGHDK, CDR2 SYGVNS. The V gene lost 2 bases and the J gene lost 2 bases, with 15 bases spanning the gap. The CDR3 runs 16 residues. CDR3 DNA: TGTGCCAGCAGTGAAGGGAGGAAGGCCGGTCAAGAGACCCAGTACTTC. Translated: CASSEGRKAGQETQYF.

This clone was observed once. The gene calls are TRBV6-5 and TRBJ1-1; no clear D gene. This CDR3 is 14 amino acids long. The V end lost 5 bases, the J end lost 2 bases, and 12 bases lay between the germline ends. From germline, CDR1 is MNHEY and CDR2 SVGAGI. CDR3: CASSLLSENTEAFF. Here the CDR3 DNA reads TGTGCCAGCAGTCTGTTAAGTGAAAACACTGAAGCTTTCTTT.

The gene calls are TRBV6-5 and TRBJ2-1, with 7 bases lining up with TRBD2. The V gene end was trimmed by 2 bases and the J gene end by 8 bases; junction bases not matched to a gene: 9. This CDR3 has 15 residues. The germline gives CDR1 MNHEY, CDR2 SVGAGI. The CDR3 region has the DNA TGTGCCAGCAGTTACCGACTACACGGGGGGTATGAGCAGTTCTTC. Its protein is CASSYRLHGGYEQFF.

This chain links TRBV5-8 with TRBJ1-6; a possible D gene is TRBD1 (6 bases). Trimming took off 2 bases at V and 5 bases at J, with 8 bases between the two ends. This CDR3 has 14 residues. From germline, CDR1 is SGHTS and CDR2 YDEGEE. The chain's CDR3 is CASSFRGDNSPLHF. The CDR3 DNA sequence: TGTGCCAGCAGCTTCAGGGGCGATAATTCACCCCTCCACTTT.

CDR3 bases: TGTGCCAGCAGTTTGAAAATGGATCAGCCCCAGCATTTT. Protein: CASSLKMDQPQHF. The rearrangement joins TRBV27 to TRBJ1-5; D remains unclear. The CDR3 is 13 residues long. The V gene lost 3 bases and the J gene lost 5 bases, with 8 bases spanning the gap. Germline V gives CDR1 MNHEY, CDR2 SMNVEV (reference sequence).

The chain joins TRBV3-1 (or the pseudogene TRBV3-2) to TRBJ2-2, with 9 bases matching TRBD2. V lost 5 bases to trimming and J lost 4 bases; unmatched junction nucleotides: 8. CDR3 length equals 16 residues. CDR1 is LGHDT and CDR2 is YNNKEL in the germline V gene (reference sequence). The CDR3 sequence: CASSSRVAGVTGELFF. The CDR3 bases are TGTGCCAGCAGCAGTCGGGTAGCGGGGGTCACCGGGGAGCTGTTTTTT.

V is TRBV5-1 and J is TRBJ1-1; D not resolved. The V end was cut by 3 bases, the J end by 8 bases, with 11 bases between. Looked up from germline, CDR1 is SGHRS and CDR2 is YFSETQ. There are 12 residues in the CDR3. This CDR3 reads CASSSKGTEAFF. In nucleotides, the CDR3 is TGCGCCAGCAGCTCTAAAGGAACGGAAGCTTTCTTT.

CDR3 residues: CASSKQGSSSYEQYF. The CDR3 region has the DNA TGTGCCAGCAGCAAGCAGGGGTCGAGCTCCTACGAGCAGTACTTC. This chain uses TRBV11-2 with TRBJ2-7; tentative D call: TRBD1 (6 bases). CDR3 length: 15 amino acids. Germline CDR1 SGHAT, CDR2 FQNNGV. Trimming left V 5 bases short and J 0 bases short, with 14 bases between.

The CDR3 coding sequence is TGCAGCGTTGGGGGACTAGCCACAGATACGCAGTATTTT. Its protein product is CSVGGLATDTQYF. The chain has TRBV29-1 and TRBJ2-3; 9 bases match TRBD2. The CDR3 is 13 residues long. V gave up 4 bases and J gave up 2 bases; unmatched junction bases: 1. Looked up from germline, CDR1 is SQVTM and CDR2 is ANQGSEA.

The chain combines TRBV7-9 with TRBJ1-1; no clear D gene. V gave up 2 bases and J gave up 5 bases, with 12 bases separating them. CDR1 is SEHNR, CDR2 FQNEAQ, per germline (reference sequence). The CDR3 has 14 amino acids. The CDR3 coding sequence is TGTGCCAGCAGCTTACCCAACGGGGAGACTGAAGCTTTCTTT. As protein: CASSLPNGETEAFF. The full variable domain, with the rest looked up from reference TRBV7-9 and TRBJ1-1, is DTGVSQNPRHKITKRGQNVTFRCDPISEHNRLYWYRQTLGQGPEFLTYFQNEAQLEKSRLLSDRFSAERPKGSFSTLEIQRTEQGDSAMYLCASSLPNGETEAFFGQGTRLTVV.

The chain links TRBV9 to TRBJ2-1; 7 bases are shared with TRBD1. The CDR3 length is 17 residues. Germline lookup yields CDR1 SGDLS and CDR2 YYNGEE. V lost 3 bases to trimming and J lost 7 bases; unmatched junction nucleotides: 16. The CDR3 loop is CASSGPRGQEPRNEQFF. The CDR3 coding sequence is TGTGCCAGCAGCGGGCCCCGAGGACAGGAGCCTAGGAATGAGCAGTTCTTC.

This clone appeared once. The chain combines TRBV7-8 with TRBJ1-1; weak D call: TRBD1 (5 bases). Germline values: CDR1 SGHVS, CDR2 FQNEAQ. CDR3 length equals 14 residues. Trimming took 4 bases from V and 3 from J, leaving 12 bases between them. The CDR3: CASSSRQLYTEAFF. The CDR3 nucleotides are TGTGCCAGCAGCTCAAGACAGTTGTACACTGAAGCTTTCTTT. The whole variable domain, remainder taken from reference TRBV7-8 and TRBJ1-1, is GAGVSQSPRYKVAKRGQDVALRCDPISGHVSLFWYQQALGQGPEFLTYFQNEAQLDKSGLPSDRFFAERPEGSVSTLKIQRTQQEDSAVYLCASSSRQLYTEAFFGQGTRLTVV.

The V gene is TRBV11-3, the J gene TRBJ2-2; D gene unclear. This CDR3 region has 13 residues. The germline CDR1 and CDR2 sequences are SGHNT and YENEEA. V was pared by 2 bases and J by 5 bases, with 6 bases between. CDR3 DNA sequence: TGTGCCAGCAGCTTAAAACGGACCGGGGAGCTGTTTTTT. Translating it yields CASSLKRTGELFF.

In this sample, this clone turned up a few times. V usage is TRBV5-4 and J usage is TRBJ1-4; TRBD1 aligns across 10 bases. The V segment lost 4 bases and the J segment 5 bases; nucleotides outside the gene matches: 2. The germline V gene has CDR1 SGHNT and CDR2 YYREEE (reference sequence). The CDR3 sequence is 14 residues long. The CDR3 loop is CASSKDRGNEKLFF. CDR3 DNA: TGTGCCAGCAGCAAGGACAGGGGGAATGAAAAACTGTTTTTT.